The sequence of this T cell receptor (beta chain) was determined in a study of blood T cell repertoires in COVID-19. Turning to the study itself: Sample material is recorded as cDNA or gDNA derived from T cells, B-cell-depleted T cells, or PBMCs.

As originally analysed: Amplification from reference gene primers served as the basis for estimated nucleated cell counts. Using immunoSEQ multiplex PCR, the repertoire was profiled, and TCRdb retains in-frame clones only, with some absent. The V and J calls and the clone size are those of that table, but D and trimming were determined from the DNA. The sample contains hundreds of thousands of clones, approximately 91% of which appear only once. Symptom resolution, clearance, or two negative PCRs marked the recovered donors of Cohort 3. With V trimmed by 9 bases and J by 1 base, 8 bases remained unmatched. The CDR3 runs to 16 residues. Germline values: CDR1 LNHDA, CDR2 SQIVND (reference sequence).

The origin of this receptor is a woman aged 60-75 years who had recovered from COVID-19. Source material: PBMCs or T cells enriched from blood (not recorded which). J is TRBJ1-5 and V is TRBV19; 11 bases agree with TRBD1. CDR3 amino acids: CASRPRDRGSNQPQHF. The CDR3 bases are TGTGCCAGCCGGCCTCGGGACAGGGGGAGCAATCAGCCCCAGCATTTT. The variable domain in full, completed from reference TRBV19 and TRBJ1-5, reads DGGITQSPKYLFRKEGQNVTLSCEQNLNHDAMYWYRQDPGQGLRLIYYSQIVNDFQKGDIAEGYSVSREKKESFPLTVTSAQKNPTAFYLCASRPRDRGSNQPQHFGDGTRLSIL.